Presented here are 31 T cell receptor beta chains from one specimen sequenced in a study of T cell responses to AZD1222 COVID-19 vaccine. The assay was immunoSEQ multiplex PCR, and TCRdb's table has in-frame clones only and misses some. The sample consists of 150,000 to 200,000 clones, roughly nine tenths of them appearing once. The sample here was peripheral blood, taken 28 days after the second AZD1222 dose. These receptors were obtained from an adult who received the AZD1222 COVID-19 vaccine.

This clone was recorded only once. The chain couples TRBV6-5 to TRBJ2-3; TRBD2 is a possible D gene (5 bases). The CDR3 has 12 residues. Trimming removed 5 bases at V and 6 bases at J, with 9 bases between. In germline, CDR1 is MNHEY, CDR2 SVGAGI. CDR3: CASSRTGDTQYF. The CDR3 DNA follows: TGTGCCAGCAGTCGGACGGGGGATACGCAGTATTTT.

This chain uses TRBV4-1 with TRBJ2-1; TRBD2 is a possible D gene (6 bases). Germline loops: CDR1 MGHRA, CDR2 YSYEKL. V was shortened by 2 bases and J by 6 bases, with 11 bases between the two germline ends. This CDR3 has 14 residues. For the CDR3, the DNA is TGCGCCAGCAGCCAACCGGTCGGGGGCAATGAGCAGTTCTTC. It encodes CASSQPVGGNEQFF.

CDR3 DNA: TGTGCCAGCAGCTACGTAGCAGGGGGGGGAGGCACAGATACGCAGTATTTT. This gives the protein CASSYVAGGGGTDTQYF. This chain uses TRBV11-2 with TRBJ2-3, with D perhaps given as TRBD1 or TRBD2 (7 bases each). The germline V and J ends were trimmed by 4 bases and 1 base, with 18 bases remaining between them. Germline V gene data show CDR1 as SGHAT and CDR2 as FQNNGV. CDR3 length equals 17 residues.

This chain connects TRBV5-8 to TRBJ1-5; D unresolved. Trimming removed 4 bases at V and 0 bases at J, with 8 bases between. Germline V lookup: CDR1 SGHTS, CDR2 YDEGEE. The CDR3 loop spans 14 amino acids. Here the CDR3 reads CASSNRFSNQPQHF. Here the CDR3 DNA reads TGTGCCAGCAGCAACCGCTTTAGCAATCAGCCCCAGCATTTT.

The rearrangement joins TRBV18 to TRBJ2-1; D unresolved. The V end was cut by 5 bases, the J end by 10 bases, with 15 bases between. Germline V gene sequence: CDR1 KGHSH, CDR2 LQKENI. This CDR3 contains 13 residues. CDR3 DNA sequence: TGTGCCAGCTCAGACGTAAGTTATCGGGAGCAGTTCTTC. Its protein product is CASSDVSYREQFF.

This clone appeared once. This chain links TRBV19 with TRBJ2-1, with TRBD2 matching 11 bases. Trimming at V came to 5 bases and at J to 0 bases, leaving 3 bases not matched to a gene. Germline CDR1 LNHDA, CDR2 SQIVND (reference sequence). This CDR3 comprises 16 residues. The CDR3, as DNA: TGTGCCAGTAGTCCCACTAGCGGGAGCTCCTACAATGAGCAGTTCTTC. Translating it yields CASSPTSGSSYNEQFF.

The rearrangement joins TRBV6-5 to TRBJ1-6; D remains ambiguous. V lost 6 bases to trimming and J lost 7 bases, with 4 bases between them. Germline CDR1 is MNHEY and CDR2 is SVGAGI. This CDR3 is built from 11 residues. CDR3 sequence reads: CASRQNSPLHF. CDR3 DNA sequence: TGTGCCAGCAGACAAAATTCACCCCTCCACTTT.

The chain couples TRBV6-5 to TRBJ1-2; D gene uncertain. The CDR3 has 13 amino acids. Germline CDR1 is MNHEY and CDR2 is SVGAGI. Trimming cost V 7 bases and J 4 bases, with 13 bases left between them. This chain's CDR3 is CASNLSFGYGYTF. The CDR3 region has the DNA TGTGCCAGCAACCTGTCATTCGGCTATGGCTACACCTTC.

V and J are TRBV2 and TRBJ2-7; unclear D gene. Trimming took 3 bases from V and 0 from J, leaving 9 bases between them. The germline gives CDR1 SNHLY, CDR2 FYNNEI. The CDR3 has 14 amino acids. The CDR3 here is CASSEENSSYEQYF. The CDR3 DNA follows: TGTGCCAGCAGTGAGGAGAACTCCTCCTACGAGCAGTACTTC.

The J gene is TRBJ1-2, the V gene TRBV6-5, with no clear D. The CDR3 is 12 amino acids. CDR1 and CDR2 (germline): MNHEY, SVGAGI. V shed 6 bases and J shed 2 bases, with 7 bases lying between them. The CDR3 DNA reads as TGTGCCAGCAGGGGAGGGAACTATGGCTACACCTTC. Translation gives CASRGGNYGYTF.

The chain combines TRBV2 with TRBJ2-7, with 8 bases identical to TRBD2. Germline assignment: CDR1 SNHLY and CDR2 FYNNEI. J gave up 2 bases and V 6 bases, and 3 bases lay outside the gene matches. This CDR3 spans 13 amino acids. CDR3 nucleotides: TGTGCCAGCAGAATAGCGGGACCCTACGAGCAGTACTTC. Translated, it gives CASRIAGPYEQYF.

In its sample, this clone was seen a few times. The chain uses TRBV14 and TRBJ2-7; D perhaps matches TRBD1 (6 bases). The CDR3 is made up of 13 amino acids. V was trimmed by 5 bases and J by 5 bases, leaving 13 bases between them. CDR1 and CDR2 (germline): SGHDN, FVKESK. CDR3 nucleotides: TGTGCCAGCAGCGTATCGACAGGTCACGAGCAGTACTTC. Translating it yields CASSVSTGHEQYF. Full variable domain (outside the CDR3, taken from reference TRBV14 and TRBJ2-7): EAGVTQFPSHSVIEKGQTVTLRCDPISGHDNLYWYRRVMGKEIKFLLHFVKESKQDESGMPNNRFLAERTGGTYSTLKVQPAELEDSGVYFCASSVSTGHEQYFGPGTRLTVT.

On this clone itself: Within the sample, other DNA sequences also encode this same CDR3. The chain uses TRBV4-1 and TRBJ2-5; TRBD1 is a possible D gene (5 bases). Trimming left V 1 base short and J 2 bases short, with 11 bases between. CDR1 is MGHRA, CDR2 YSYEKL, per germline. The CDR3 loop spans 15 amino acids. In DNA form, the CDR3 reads TGCGCCAGCAGCCAAGTAGGTACAGGACAAGAGACCCAGTACTTC. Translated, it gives CASSQVGTGQETQYF.

CDR3 protein: CASSQSSTGGRNQPQHF. CDR3 DNA sequence: TGTGCCAGCAGTCAGTCATCTACGGGAGGAAGGAATCAGCCCCAGCATTTT. J is TRBJ1-5 and V is TRBV6-6, with D unclear. Trimming removed 5 bases from V and 4 bases from J, with 21 bases in between. The CDR3 consists of 17 residues. CDR1 is MNHNY and CDR2 is SVGAGI in the germline V gene (reference sequence).

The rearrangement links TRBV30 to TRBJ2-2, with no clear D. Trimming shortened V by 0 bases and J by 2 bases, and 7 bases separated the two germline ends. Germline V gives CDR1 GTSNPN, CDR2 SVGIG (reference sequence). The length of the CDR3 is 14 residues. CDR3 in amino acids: CAWSVYVNTGELFF. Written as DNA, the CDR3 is TGTGCCTGGAGTGTATACGTAAACACCGGGGAGCTGTTTTTT.

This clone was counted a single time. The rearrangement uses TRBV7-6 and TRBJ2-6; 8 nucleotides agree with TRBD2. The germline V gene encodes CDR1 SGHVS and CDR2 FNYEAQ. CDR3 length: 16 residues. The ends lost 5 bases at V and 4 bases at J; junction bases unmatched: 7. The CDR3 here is CASSQSGGPGANVLTF. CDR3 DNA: TGTGCCAGCAGCCAAAGCGGGGGCCCCGGGGCCAACGTCCTGACTTTC.

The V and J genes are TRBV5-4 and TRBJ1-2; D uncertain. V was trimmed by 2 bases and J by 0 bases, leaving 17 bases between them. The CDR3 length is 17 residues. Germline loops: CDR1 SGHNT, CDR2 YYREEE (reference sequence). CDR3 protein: CASSFGPFRPTNYGYTF. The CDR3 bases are TGTGCCAGCAGCTTTGGTCCCTTCAGGCCCACTAACTATGGCTACACCTTC.

The CDR3 DNA reads TGTGCCAGCACCAGGCCTGGGACACAGACCTACGAGCAGTACTTC. Its protein is CASTRPGTQTYEQYF. The rearrangement links TRBV21-1 to TRBJ2-7; the table assigns TRBD1, which was not confirmed against the DNA. TRBV21-1 is a pseudogene. This CDR3 has 15 amino acids.

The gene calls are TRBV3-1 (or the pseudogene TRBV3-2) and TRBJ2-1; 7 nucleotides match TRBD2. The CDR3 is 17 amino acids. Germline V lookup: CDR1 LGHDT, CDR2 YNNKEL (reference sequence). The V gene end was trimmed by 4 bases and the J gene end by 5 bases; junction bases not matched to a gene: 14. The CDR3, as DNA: TGTGCCAGCAGCCTCCGGGGAAAGGGAGGGCCCCACAATGAGCAGTTCTTC. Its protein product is CASSLRGKGGPHNEQFF.

For the CDR3, the DNA is TGTGCCAGCAGCAGCTCCGGGGCATCAAACAAAGTAGGGTTACGATCACCCCTCCACTTT. Encoded protein: CASSSSGASNKVGLRSPLHF. V and J are TRBV7-8 and TRBJ1-6; TRBD1 is a possible D gene (5 bases). There are 20 residues in the CDR3. Germline CDR1 and CDR2: SGHVS and FQNEAQ. The germline V and J ends were trimmed by 5 bases and 10 bases, with 33 bases remaining between them. Drawing the rest from reference TRBV7-8 and TRBJ1-6, the complete variable domain is GAGVSQSPRYKVAKRGQDVALRCDPISGHVSLFWYQQALGQGPEFLTYFQNEAQLDKSGLPSDRFFAERPEGSVSTLKIQRTQQEDSAVYLCASSSSGASNKVGLRSPLHFGNGTRLTVT.

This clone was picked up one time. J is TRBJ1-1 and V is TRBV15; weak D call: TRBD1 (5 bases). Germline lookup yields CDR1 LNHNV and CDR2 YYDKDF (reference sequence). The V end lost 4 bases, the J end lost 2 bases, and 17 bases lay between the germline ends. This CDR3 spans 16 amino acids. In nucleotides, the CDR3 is TGTGCCACCAGCACACCGTTCCGTGGGGCTAACACTGAAGCTTTCTTT. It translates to CATSTPFRGANTEAFF.

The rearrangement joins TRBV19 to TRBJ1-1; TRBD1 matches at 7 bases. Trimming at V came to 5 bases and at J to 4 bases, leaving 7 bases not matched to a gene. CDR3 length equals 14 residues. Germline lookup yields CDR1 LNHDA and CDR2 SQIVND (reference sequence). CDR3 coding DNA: TGTGCCAGTAGTTTAACCGGGACAGTCACTGAAGCTTTCTTT. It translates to CASSLTGTVTEAFF.

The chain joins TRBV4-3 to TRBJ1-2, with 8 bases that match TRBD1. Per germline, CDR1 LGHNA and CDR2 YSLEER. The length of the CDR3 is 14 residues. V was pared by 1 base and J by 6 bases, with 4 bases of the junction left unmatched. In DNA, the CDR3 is TGCGCCAGCAGCCAAGTGGACAGGGAGGATGGCTACACCTTC. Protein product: CASSQVDREDGYTF.

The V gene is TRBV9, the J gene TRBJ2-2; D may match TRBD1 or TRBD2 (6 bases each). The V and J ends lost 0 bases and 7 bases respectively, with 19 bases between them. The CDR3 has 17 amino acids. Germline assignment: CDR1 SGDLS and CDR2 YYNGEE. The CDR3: CASSVEPRGRAVGELFF. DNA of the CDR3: TGTGCCAGCAGCGTAGAGCCCCGGGGGCGCGCGGTCGGGGAGCTGTTTTTT.

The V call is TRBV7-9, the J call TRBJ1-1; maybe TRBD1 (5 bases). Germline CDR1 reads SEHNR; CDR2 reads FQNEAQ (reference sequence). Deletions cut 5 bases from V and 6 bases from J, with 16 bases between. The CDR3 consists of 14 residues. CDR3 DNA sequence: TGTGCCAGCAGCGGGGCGGACGGTTTGCCTGAAGCTTTCTTT. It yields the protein CASSGADGLPEAFF.

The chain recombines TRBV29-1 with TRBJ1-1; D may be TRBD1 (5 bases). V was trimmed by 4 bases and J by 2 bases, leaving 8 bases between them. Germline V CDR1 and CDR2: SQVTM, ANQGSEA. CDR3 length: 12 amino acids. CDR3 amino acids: CSVGRGNTEAFF. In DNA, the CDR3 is TGCAGCGTTGGTAGGGGAAACACTGAAGCTTTCTTT.

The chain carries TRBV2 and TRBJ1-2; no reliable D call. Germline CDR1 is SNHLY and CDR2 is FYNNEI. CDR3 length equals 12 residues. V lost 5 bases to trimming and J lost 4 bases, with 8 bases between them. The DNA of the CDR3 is TGTGCCAGCAGTCTGGGGTTCTATGGCTACACCTTC. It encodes CASSLGFYGYTF.

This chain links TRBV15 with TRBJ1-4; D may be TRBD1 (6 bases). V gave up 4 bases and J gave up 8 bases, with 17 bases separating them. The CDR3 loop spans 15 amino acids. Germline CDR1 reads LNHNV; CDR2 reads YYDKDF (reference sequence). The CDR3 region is CATSTWTKGGEKLFF. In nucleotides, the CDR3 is TGTGCCACCAGCACCTGGACCAAGGGGGGGGAAAAACTGTTTTTT.

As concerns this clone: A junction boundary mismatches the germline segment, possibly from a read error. The CDR3 DNA follows: TGTGCCAGCTCCCCACACCCTGCAACTAATGAAAAACTGTTTTTT. Translated: CASSPHPATNEKLFF. The genes are TRBV18 and TRBJ1-4; no clear D. The CDR3 is 15 residues long. Germline CDR1 and CDR2: KGHSH and LQKENI.

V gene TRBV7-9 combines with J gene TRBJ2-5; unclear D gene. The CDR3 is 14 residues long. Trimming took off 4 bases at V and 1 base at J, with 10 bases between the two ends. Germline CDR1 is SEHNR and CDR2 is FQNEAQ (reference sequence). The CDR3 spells CASSSRISQETQYF. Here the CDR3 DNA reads TGTGCCAGCAGCTCCAGAATCAGCCAAGAGACCCAGTACTTC.

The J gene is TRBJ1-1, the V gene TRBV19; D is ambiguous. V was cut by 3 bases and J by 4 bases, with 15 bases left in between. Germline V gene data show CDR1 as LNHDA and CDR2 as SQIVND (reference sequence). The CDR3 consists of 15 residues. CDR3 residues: CASSIRGGRGTEAFF. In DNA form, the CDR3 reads TGTGCCAGTAGTATCCGGGGAGGTCGTGGCACTGAAGCTTTCTTT. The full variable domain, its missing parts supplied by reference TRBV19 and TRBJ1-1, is DGGITQSPKYLFRKEGQNVTLSCEQNLNHDAMYWYRQDPGQGLRLIYYSQIVNDFQKGDIAEGYSVSREKKESFPLTVTSAQKNPTAFYLCASSIRGGRGTEAFFGQGTRLTVV.